One and the same sample provided the 11 T cell receptor gamma chains below, sequenced in a study of γδ T cells in repeated Plasmodium falciparum infection. TCRdb reapplied CATT to the multiplex PCR reads. This table holds 13,000 to 15,000 gamma-chain clones, roughly 1.5% found once. Vgamma9/Vdelta2+ and Vdelta2-negative gammadelta T cells were flow-sorted from PBMC for bulk sequencing. Material: gamma-delta T cells from blood. Receptors originate from a pool of human donors (malaria-infected and uninfected, not separated).

This clone was detected ten times or more. TCRdb records a much larger clone's protein for this DNA, with a difference at residue 9 that likely arises from a read error; the protein given is the translation of the DNA. The V call is TRGV2, the J call TRGJP2. No J segment appears in TCRdb, so it was assigned here by matching the sequence to germline. The CDR3 is 14 amino acids. The germline gives CDR1 EGSNGY, CDR2 YDSYNSKV. CDR3 nucleotides: TGTGCCACCTGGGACGAGCGAAGTGGTTGGATCAAGACGTTT. This gives the protein CATWDERSGWIKTF.

Concerning this clone: A far larger clone is one base from this, pointing to a likely read error. Different DNA sequences within this sample yield the same CDR3. No J gene was assigned, while the V gene was called as TRGV9. CDR3 length: 13 amino acids. Germline V gene lookup returns CDR1 GITISATS and CDR2 ISYDGTV (reference sequence). The CDR3: CALWVDTGWFKIF. CDR3 sequence (DNA): TGTGCCTTGTGGGTGGACACTGGTTGGTTCAAAATATTT.

Only a few counts were recorded for this clone. This DNA's translation differs at residue 4 from TCRdb's protein, which comes from a much larger clone; a read error is likely, and the protein shown is translated from the DNA. The chain carries TRGV9 and TRGJP. TCRdb offers no J gene call, so here the DNA was matched to germline to obtain one. The length of the CDR3 is 13 residues. Losses at the gene ends were 10 bases for V and 6 bases for J; bases not matched to a gene: 3. Germline lookup yields CDR1 GITISATS and CDR2 ISYDGTV (reference sequence). The CDR3 DNA is TGTGCCTTCTCAGAGTTGGGCAAAAAAATCAAGGTATTT. This sequence encodes CAFSELGKKIKVF.

The gene calls are TRGV9 and TRGJP. TCRdb leaves out the J gene; it was filled in here by matching the DNA to germline. The germline V gene has CDR1 GITISATS and CDR2 ISYDGTV (reference sequence). The CDR3 length is 18 residues. Trimming removed 9 bases from V and 4 bases from J; junction bases left unmatched: 15. In DNA, the CDR3 is TGTGCCTTGGAGGTTCGGGATTTACAAGAGTTGGGCAAAAAAATCAAGGTATTT. Encoded protein: CALEVRDLQELGKKIKVF.

A word on this clone: The protein recorded in TCRdb matches a much larger clone and deviates from this DNA's translation at residue 11, suggesting a read error; the protein here is obtained by translating the DNA. The V gene is listed as TRGV9; no J gene was called. The V gene's germline CDR1 is GITISATS and CDR2 ISYDGTV (reference sequence). The CDR3 totals 13 residues. CDR3 bases: TGTGCCTTGTGGGAGCCGGGGATATGGATCGAGACGTTT. This encodes CALWEPGIWIETF.

By sample fraction, this clone is medium-sized (0.01 to 0.1%). The rearrangement joins TRGV9 to TRGJ1 or TRGJ2. The junction had 6 bases not matched to a gene; V was cut back by 4 bases and J by 3 bases. Germline V gives CDR1 GITISATS, CDR2 ISYDGTV (reference sequence). The CDR3 loop spans 13 amino acids. The CDR3 here is CALWDPFYYKKLF. The CDR3 DNA follows: TGTGCCTTGTGGGATCCTTTTTATTATAAGAAACTCTTT.

This clone was detected ten times or more. A far larger clone lies a single base away; this is likely a read error. This CDR3 is also generated by other DNA sequences in the sample. V usage is TRGV9 and J usage is TRGJ1 or TRGJ2. The J gene is absent in TCRdb and was assigned here via DNA matching to germline. The CDR3 sequence is 16 residues long. Germline loops: CDR1 GITISATS, CDR2 ISYDGTV (reference sequence). The chain's CDR3 is CALWEVHYENYYKKLF. As DNA, the CDR3 is TGTGCCTTGTGGGAGGTCCACTACGAGAATTATTACAAGAAACTCTTT.

About this clone: The protein in TCRdb stems from a much larger clone and differs at residue 4 from this DNA's translation, likely a read error; here the protein is translated from the DNA. V is TRGV9 and J is TRGJP. Because TCRdb records no J gene, it was assigned here through a match of the DNA to germline. The CDR3 runs 17 residues. The germline CDR1 and CDR2 sequences are GITISATS and ISYDGTV (reference sequence). The CDR3 spells CALREETQELGKKIKVF. In nucleotides, the CDR3 is TGTGCCTTGCGGGAGGAGACGCAAGAGTTGGGCAAAAAAATCAAGGTATTT.

This clone was seen at least ten times. A single base is all that separates this from a far larger clone, so a read error is likely. The same CDR3 arises from other DNA sequences in this sample as well. CDR3 amino acids: CALYLYSSNYYKKLF. CDR3 coding DNA: TGTGCCTTATACCTTTATTCTTCGAATTATTATAAGAAACTCTTT. The chain recombines TRGV9 with TRGJ1 or TRGJ2. TCRdb does not report a J gene; here it was assigned by matching the DNA to germline references. Germline V gene data show CDR1 as GITISATS and CDR2 as ISYDGTV (reference sequence). J gave up 0 bases and V 10 bases, and 15 bases lay outside the gene matches. The length of the CDR3 is 15 residues.

This clone was observed many times. The protein in TCRdb stems from a much larger clone and differs at residue 14 from this DNA's translation, likely a read error; here the protein is translated from the DNA. The identical CDR3 is also encoded by other nucleotide sequences in the sample. This chain connects TRGV9 to TRGJP. TCRdb lists no J gene, so it was determined here by aligning the DNA to germline. In germline, CDR1 is GITISATS, CDR2 ISYDGTV (reference sequence). This CDR3 has 17 amino acids. The CDR3: CALWEVPQELGKKVKVF. Here the CDR3 DNA reads TGTGCCTTGTGGGAGGTCCCGCAAGAGTTGGGCAAAAAAGTCAAGGTATTT.

This clone appeared many times. TCRdb shows a much larger clone's protein in place of this DNA's translation, and the two differ at residue 15, likely through a read error; the protein shown is translated from the DNA. The CDR3, as DNA: TGTGCCACCTGGGACAGGTCGGGGGGGTTGGGCAAAAAAATCGAGGTATTT. Its translation is CATWDRSGGLGKKIEVF. The V gene is given as TRGV5, and no J gene call is available. Germline CDR1 and CDR2: VINAFY and YDVSNSKD. The CDR3 extends over 17 amino acids.